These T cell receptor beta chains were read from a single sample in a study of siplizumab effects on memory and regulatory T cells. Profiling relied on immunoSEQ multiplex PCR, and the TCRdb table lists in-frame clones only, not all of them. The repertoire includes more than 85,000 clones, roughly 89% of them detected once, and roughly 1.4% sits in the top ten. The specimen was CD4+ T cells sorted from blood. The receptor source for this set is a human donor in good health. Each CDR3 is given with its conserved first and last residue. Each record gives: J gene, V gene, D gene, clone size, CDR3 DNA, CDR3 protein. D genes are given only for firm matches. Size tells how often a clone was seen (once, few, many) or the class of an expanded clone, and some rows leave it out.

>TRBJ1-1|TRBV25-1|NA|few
TGTGCCAGCAGTGTATTTACCGACACTGAAGCTTTCTTT
CASSVFTDTEAFF
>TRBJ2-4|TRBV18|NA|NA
TGTGCCAGCTCACCAAGTACGTGGGACATTCAGTACTTC
CASSPSTWDIQYF
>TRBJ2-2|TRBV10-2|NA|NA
TGCGCCAGCGCGGTATCGTACACCGGGGAGCTGTTTTTT
CASAVSYTGELFF
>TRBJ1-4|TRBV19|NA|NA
TGTGCCAGCCGGGGGGGTAGTTATGAAAAACTGTTTTTT
CASRGGSYEKLFF
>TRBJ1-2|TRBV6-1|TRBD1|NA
TGTGCCAGCAGTCCCGGGGACAGGGTTGCTGGCTACACCTTC
CASSPGDRVAGYTF
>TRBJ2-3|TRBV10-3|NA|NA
TGTGCCATCAAGGCAGGAGATTCCTTCACAGATACGCAGTATTTT
CAIKAGDSFTDTQYF
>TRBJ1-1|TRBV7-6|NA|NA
TGTGCCAGCAGCAGCGGGTCCCGAGGCACTGAAGCTTTCTTT
CASSSGSRGTEAFF
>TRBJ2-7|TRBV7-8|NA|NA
TGTGCCAGCAGCTTGGCGGGACAGACCTCCTACGAGCAGTACTTC
CASSLAGQTSYEQYF
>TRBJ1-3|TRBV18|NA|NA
TGTGCCAGCTCACCAGTGGAGGGGGTAGCTGGAAACACCATATATTTT
CASSPVEGVAGNTIYF
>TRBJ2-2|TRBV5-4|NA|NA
TGTGCCAGCAGCTTGGCACCCGGGGAGCTGTTTTTT
CASSLAPGELFF
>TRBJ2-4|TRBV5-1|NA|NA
TGCGCCAGCAGCACGGGGGACATTTTAGCCAAAAACATTCAGTACTTC
CASSTGDILAKNIQYF
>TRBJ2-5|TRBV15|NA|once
TGTGCCACCAGCAGAGATACAGGTCCCCAAGAGACCCAGTACTTC
CATSRDTGPQETQYF
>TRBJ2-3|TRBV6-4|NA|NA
TGTGCCAGCAGTGACGGACACCGCACAGATACGCAGTATTTT
CASSDGHRTDTQYF
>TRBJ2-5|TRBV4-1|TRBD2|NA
TGCGCCAGTACTCAAGCCGGGACTAGAGGAGAGACCCAGTACTTC
CASTQAGTRGETQYF
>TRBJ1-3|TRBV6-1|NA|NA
TGTGCCAGCAGTGAATGGAACACCATATATTTT
CASSEWNTIYF
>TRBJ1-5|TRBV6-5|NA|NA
TGTGCCAGCAGTCCTGACAAGTATAGCAATCAGCCCCAGCATTTT
CASSPDKYSNQPQHF
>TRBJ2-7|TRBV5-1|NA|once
TGCGCCAGCGGGACCCCAGGCACCTACGAGCAGTACTTC
CASGTPGTYEQYF
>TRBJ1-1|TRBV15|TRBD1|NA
TGTGCCACCAGCAAGGGACAGGGAAGGACTGAAGCTTTCTTT
CATSKGQGRTEAFF
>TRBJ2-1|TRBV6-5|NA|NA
TGTGCCAGCAGGGACTTCAATGAGCAGTTCTTC
CASRDFNEQFF
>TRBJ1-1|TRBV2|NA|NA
TGTGCCAGCAGTGTAGAATATGGGAACACTGAAGCTTTCTTT
CASSVEYGNTEAFF
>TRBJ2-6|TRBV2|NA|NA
TGTGCCAGCAGAGGGGGCTCTGGGGCCAACGTCCTGACTTTC
CASRGGSGANVLTF
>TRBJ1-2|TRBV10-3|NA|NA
TGTGCCATCTTTGGGGGGTACTATGGCTACACCTTC
CAIFGGYYGYTF
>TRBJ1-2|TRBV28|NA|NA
TGTGCCAGCAGTGACGGCCCCCTCAACTATGGCTACACCTTC
CASSDGPLNYGYTF
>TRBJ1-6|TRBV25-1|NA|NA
TGTGCCAGCAGTGAATTGGGGGAGAGTTCACCCCTCCACTTT
CASSELGESSPLHF
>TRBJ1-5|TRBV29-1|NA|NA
TGCAGCGTTGGACAGGTGGATCAGCCCCAGCATTTT
CSVGQVDQPQHF
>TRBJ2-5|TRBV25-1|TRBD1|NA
TGTGCCAGCAGTCCGAACAGGGGAGTGGGGCAAGAGACCCAGTACTTC
CASSPNRGVGQETQYF
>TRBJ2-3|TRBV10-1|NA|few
TGCGCCAGCAGTGATGCAGGGGTCCCAGATACGCAGTATTTT
CASSDAGVPDTQYF
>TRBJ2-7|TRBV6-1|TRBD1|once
TGTGCCAGCAGTGACCCACAGGGGGACGAGCAGTACTTC
CASSDPQGDEQYF
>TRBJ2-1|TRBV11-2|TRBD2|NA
TGTGCCAGCAGCTTAACTAGCGGGAGTATAAATGAGCAGTTCTTC
CASSLTSGSINEQFF
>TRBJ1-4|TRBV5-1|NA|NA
TGCGCCAGCACCCAAGGTCGGGGCAATGAAAAACTGTTTTTT
CASTQGRGNEKLFF
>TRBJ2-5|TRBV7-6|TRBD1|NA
TGTGCCAGCAGCTTGCGGACAGGGGAAAGCGAGACCCAGTACTTC
CASSLRTGESETQYF
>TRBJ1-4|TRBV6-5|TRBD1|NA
TGTGCCAGCAGTCGGACAGGCGGGGAAAAACTGTTTTTT
CASSRTGGEKLFF
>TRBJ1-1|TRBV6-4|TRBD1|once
TGTGCCAGCAGCACTACAGGGGACACTGAAGCTTTCTTT
CASSTTGDTEAFF
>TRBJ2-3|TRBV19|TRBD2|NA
TGTGCCAGTAGTATAGCGGGAGGGATAGATACGCAGTATTTT
CASSIAGGIDTQYF
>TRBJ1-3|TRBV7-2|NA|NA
TGTGCCAGCAGCTTAGCCCAGCCTGGAAACACCATATATTTT
CASSLAQPGNTIYF
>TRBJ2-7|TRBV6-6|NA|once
TGTGCCAGCAGTTACCCGACAGAGTACGAGCAGTACTTC
CASSYPTEYEQYF
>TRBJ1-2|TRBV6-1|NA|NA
TGTGCCAGCACCCCCGGGGGGGGCTATGGCTACACCTTC
CASTPGGGYGYTF
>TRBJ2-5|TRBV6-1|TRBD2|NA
TGTGCCAGCAGTGAAATCCGGACTAGCGGAGAGACCCAGTACTTC
CASSEIRTSGETQYF
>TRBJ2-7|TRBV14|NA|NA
TGTGCCAGCAGCCCCTGGGTTGGGGGGCCGGGCGAGCAGTACTTC
CASSPWVGGPGEQYF
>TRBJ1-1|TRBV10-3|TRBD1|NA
TGTGCCATCAGTGCGTCGCAGGGACGAGGGGGAGCGAAGGGACAGGGACGAGGGGAGGGGGTAGCTTTCTTT
CAISASQGRGGAKGQGRGEGVAFF
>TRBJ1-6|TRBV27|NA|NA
TGTGCCAGCAGGGAGCGGAATTCACCCCTCCACTTT
CASRERNSPLHF